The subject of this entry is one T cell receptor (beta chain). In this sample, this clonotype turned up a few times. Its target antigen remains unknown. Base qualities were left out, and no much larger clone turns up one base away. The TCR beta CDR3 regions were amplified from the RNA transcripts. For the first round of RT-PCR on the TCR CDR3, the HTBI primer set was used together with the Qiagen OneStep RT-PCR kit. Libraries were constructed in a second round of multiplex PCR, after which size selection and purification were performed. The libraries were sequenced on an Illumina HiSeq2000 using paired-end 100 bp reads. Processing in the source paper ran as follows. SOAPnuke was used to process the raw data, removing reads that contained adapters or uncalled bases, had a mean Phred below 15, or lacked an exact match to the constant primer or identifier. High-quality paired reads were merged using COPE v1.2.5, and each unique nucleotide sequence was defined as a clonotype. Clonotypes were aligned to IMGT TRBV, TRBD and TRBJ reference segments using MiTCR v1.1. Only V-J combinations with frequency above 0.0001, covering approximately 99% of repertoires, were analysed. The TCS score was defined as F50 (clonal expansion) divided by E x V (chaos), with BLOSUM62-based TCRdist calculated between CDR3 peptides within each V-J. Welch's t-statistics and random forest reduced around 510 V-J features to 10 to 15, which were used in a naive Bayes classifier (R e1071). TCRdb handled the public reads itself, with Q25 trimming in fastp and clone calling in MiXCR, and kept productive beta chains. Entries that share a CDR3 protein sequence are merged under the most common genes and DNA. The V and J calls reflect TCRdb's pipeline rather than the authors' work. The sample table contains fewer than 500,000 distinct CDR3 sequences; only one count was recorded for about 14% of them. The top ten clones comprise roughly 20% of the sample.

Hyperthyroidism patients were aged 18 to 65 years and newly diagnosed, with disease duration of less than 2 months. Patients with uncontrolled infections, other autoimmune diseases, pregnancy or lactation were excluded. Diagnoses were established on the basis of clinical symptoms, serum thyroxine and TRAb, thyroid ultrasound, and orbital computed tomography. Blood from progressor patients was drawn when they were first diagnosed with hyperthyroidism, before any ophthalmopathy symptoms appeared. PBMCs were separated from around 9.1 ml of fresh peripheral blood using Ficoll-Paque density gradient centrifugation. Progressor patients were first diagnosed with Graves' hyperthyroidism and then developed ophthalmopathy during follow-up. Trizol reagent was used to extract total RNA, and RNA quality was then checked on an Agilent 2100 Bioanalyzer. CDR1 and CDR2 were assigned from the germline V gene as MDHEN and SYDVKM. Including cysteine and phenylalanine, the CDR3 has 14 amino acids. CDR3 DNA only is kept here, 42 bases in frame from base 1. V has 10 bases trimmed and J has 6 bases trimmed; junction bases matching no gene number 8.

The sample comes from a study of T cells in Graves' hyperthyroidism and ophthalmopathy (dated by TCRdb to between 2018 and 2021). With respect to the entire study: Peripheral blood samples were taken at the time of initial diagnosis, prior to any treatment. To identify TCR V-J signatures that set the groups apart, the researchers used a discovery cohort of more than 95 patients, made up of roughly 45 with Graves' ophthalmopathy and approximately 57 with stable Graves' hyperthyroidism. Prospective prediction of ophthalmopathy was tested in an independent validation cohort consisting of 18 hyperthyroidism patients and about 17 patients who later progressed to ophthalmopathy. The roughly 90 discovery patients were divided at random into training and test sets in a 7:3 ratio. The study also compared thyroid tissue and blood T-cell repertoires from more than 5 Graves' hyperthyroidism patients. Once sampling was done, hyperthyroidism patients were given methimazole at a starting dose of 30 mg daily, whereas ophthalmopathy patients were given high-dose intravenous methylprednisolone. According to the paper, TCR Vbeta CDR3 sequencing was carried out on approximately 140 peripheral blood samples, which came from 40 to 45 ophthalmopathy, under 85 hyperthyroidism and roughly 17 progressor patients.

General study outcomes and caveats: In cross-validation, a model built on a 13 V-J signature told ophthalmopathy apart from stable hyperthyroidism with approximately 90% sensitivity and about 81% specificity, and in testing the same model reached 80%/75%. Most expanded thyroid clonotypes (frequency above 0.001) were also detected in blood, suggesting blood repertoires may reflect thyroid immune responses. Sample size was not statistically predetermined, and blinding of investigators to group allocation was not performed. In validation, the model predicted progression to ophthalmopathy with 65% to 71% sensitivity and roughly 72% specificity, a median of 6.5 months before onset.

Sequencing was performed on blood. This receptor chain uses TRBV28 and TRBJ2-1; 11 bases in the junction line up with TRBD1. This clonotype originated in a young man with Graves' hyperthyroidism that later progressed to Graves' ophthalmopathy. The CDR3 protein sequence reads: CATQSGTGGNEQFF. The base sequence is TGTGCCACCCAGTCCGGGACAGGGGGCAATGAGCAGTTCTTC.